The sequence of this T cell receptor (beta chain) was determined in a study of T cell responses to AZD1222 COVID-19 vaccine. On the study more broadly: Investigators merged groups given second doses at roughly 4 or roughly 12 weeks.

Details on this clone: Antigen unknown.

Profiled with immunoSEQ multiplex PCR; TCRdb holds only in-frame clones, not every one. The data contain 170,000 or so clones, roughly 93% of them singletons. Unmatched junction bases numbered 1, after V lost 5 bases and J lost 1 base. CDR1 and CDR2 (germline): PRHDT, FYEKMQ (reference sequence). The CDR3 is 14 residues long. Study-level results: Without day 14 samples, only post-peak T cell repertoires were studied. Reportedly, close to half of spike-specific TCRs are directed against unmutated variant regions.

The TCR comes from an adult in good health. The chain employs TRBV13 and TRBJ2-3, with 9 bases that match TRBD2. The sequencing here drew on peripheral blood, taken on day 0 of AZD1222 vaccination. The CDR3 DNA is TGTGCCAGCAGCGCTAGCGGGGGCACAGATACGCAGTATTTT. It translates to CASSASGGTDTQYF.